Listed here is a single TCR beta chain. The clone's antigen remains unknown. It has no much larger one-base neighbor in the sample; base qualities were not kept. The data were obtained in a study of shared clonotypes between healthy human individuals (dated by TCRdb to 2018 to 2020). Regarding the research as a whole: The cohort included a few men and a couple of women between 18 and 49 years of age. Per donor, leukapheresis produced somewhere between about 0.9 and 10 billion PBMCs. To increase sequencing depth and limit assay-specific biases, different laboratories used diverse techniques to prepare libraries and sequence TCR repertoires. Blood TCR repertoires of a handful of healthy adults were deeply sequenced to estimate repertoire size and the extent of clonotype sharing between individuals. For each donor, three plates each were used for CD4 naive and CD4 memory, two plates were used for CD8 naive, and one plate was used for CD8 memory.

Using the deep immunoSEQ assay, multiplex PCR amplified TCR CDR3 regions from genomic DNA. Extracted genomic DNA from each cell subset was distributed evenly across all wells of several immunoSEQ 96-well plates, and each plate was treated as a replicate. For sorted subsets, around 200 ng genomic DNA, equal to some 28,000 T cell genomes, was loaded into each replicate PCR. Purified libraries were measured with a Qubit 3.0 fluorometer, size-checked on a Bioanalyzer 2100, and measured again with the KAPA Library Quantification kit. Every immunoSEQ 96-well plate was sequenced on a separate single-read 150-cycle Illumina NextSeq 550 flow cell. The paper's data handling went like this. Because only junctional sequences without quality scores were contained in the immunoSEQ output, filtering matching that applied to full-length reads could not be performed. Sequences were annotated with PyIR, a Python wrapper for IgBLAST v1.9, using IMGT germline references to assign V/J genes and CDR3. Any read was removed if the V/J assignment was weak (E-value above 1e-6), the CDR3 was missing, or the read contained stop codons, out-of-frame junctions, or ambiguous translated residues. V3J clonotypes were defined as sequences sharing an identical inferred V gene, J gene, and CDR3 amino acid sequence. Percentage overlap between repertoires was computed as shared unique clonotypes divided by the size of the smaller repertoire. RTK rarefaction, the Chao1 estimator, and Recon v2.1 estimates of unobserved clonotypes were used to assess repertoire richness. For all TCRbeta clonotypes obtained by the gDNA method from a few donors, generation probabilities were computed with OLGA. This is the immuneACCESS table as TCRdb keeps it, with only in-frame sequences that have V and J called. A part of the clones is gone; compared with another copy, unresolved V genes explain less than half, and the rest is unexplained. V, J and clone size are those of that table, while D and trimming were read from the DNA. In all, the sample holds roughly 1,100,000 clones, and more than 60% of those were seen once. Around 1.4% of the sample goes to the ten largest clones.

Donors were healthy HIV-negative adults with no recently reported acute infections or vaccinations. Only Caucasian adults living in Nashville, Tennessee, USA were represented among the donors. CD4+ T cells were enriched by magnetic negative selection; naive cells were then positively selected on CD45RA, and the negative fraction formed the memory subset. After blood collection by leukapheresis, PBMCs were isolated using Ficoll-Histopaque density gradient centrifugation and then cryopreserved in the vapor phase of liquid nitrogen. Purity and quantity of every magnetically sorted T cell population were checked by analytical flow cytometry. Each sorted fraction had its genomic DNA isolated and then quantified by UV absorbance on a Nanodrop 2000c. Reading the germline V gene gives CDR1 MGHDK and CDR2 SYGVNS. The CDR3 covers 14 residues, taking in both the cysteine and the phenylalanine. The DNA shown is the 42-base CDR3, in frame from base 1. A distance of 13 bases separates the germline ends of V and J, which lose 3 bases and 5 bases respectively.

Study-level results and caveats: When a few donors were compared, the shared fraction of clonotypes was about 5% for naive CD4, 3.5% for naive CD8, about 2.4% for memory CD4, and 0.3% to 0.5% for memory CD8. Compared with non-shared clonotypes, clonotypes shared by all four sorted-subset donors had higher generation probabilities. Only blood was sampled, and tissue TCR repertoires likely differ from those in blood. Rarefaction of sorted-subset datasets indicated incomplete sequencing despite the large sequencing depth. Naive subsets generally had larger estimated clonotype richness than memory subsets. The genetic and exposure-history diversity represented was limited by the small number of donors. Based on pairwise subsampling, the degree of clonotype sharing among donors was expected to be affected by sequencing depth.

The sequence was collected from a man in his late teens or twenties in good health. The chain is assembled from TRBV25-1 and TRBJ1-2; TRBD1 could be the D gene, as 6 bases match. The sequencing input was memory CD4+ T cells sorted from blood. The label giving this sample's cell subset or site can be read as: CD45RA-negative fraction. The CDR3 is CASSDPQGGYGYTF. The DNA is as follows: TGTGCCAGCAGTGACCCACAGGGAGGATATGGCTACACCTTC.